A single sample is the source of the 16 T cell receptor beta chains below, sequenced in a study of blood T cell repertoires in COVID-19. Data came from immunoSEQ multiplex PCR; TCRdb stores just in-frame clones and leaves some out. The repertoire holds about 130,000 clones, about four fifths seen once, with about 3% in the top ten. Sequencing input: peripheral blood. Receptors originate from a woman of 80 years or more with acute or convalescent COVID-19.

This chain links TRBV19 with TRBJ1-2; 9 bases are shared with TRBD1. The CDR3 covers 16 residues. Per the germline V gene, CDR1 is LNHDA and CDR2 is SQIVND (reference sequence). Trimming at V came to 5 bases and at J to 6 bases, leaving 13 bases not matched to a gene. This chain's CDR3 is CASSGAGQGYRDGYTF. CDR3 nucleotides: TGTGCCAGTAGTGGAGCGGGACAGGGCTATCGGGATGGCTACACCTTC.

The chain employs TRBV18 and TRBJ2-5; 8 nucleotides line up with TRBD2. This CDR3 contains 14 residues. Germline values: CDR1 KGHSH, CDR2 LQKENI. With 5 bases clipped from V and 2 bases from J, the junction kept 4 bases outside the gene matches. CDR3 in DNA: TGTGCCAGCTCAGAGTCGGGGGGGCAAGAGACCCAGTACTTC. Translation: CASSESGGQETQYF.

The CDR3 DNA sequence: TGTGCCAGCAGTCCTTGGGGGCGTAATGAGCAGTTCTTC. This codes for CASSPWGRNEQFF. The J gene is TRBJ2-1, the V gene TRBV6-5, with D tentatively TRBD1 (6 bases). Germline V CDR1 and CDR2: MNHEY, SVGAGI. V shed 5 bases and J shed 7 bases, with 12 bases lying between them. The CDR3 is made up of 13 amino acids.

The genes are TRBV18 and TRBJ2-3; 10 positions agree with TRBD2. Germline V gene data show CDR1 as KGHSH and CDR2 as LQKENI. With 3 bases clipped from V and 2 bases from J, the junction kept 11 bases outside the gene matches. The CDR3 is 18 residues long. The CDR3 protein is CASSPNDVAGGDTDTQYF. CDR3 nucleotide sequence: TGTGCCAGCTCACCGAATGACGTAGCGGGGGGCGACACAGATACGCAGTATTTT.

This clone has more than one count but fewer than ten. The rearrangement links TRBV7-2 to TRBJ2-3, with 7 bases identical to TRBD2. The CDR3 contains 16 residues. V shed 5 bases, J shed 1 base, and the junction held 9 bases outside the gene matches. Germline-derived CDR1 and CDR2 are SGHTA and FQGNSA. The CDR3 loop reads CASSQSRTSGTDTQYF. The CDR3, as DNA: TGTGCCAGCAGCCAAAGTCGTACTAGCGGCACAGATACGCAGTATTTT.

V usage is TRBV6-5 and J usage is TRBJ2-1; 9 positions match TRBD2. Germline V gene sequence: CDR1 MNHEY, CDR2 SVGAGI. Trimming took 4 bases from V and 6 from J; bases not matched to a gene: 4. The CDR3 contains 14 residues. Here the CDR3 DNA reads TGTGCCAGCAGTTTCGGCGGGGGGGCCAATGAGCAGTTCTTC. Translation: CASSFGGGANEQFF.

The sample holds one count of this clone. The chain employs TRBV7-8 and TRBJ1-2; D not certain. Per germline, CDR1 SGHVS and CDR2 FQNEAQ. The V gene lost 0 bases and the J gene lost 4 bases, with 6 bases spanning the gap. The CDR3 spans 13 residues. CDR3 nucleotides: TGTGCCAGCAGCTTAGCGACTGGCTATGGCTACACCTTC. This encodes CASSLATGYGYTF.

This rearrangement joins TRBV5-4 to TRBJ2-2, with D tentatively TRBD1 (6 bases). Germline loops: CDR1 SGHNT, CDR2 YYREEE (reference sequence). V was clipped by 4 bases and J by 3 bases, with 10 bases between them. The CDR3 is 14 amino acids. CDR3 DNA: TGTGCCAGCAGCACAGGACAGTACACCGGGGAGCTGTTTTTT. Its protein product is CASSTGQYTGELFF.

The chain links TRBV12-5 to TRBJ1-1; TRBD1 might be the D (5 bases). V lost 4 bases and J lost 6, with 15 bases in between. The germline V gene has CDR1 LGHNT and CDR2 FRNRAP. The CDR3 covers 14 residues. The CDR3 DNA is TGTGCTAGTGGTTCTCTACCGGACACCGCTGAAGCTTTCTTT. It codes for CASGSLPDTAEAFF.

The sample holds a few counts of this clone. V usage is TRBV11-1 and J usage is TRBJ1-2; no clear D. This CDR3 has 14 amino acids. Looked up from germline, CDR1 is SGHAT and CDR2 is FQDESV (reference sequence). Trimming pared 5 bases from V and 0 bases from J, leaving 10 bases between. The CDR3 spells CASSALHTNYGYTF. In DNA form, the CDR3 reads TGTGCCAGCAGCGCATTACATACTAACTATGGCTACACCTTC.

The chain employs TRBV5-1 and TRBJ1-3, with D possibly TRBD1 on 6 matching bases. The germline V gene has CDR1 SGHRS and CDR2 YFSETQ. V gave up 4 bases and J gave up 2 bases, with 16 bases separating them. CDR3 length: 16 residues. Here the CDR3 reads CASSAGGGLAGNTIYF. The CDR3, as DNA: TGCGCCAGCAGCGCGGGAGGGGGATTAGCTGGAAACACCATATATTTT.

This sequence joins TRBV29-1 and TRBJ2-7; D is perhaps TRBD1 (5 bases). The CDR3 consists of 12 residues. V was shortened by 4 bases and J by 7 bases, with 14 bases between the two germline ends. Germline CDR1 SQVTM, CDR2 ANQGSEA. CDR3 sequence reads: CSVGQGWEEQYF. CDR3 in DNA: TGCAGCGTTGGGCAGGGTTGGGAAGAGCAGTACTTC.

This clone occurred many times. The CDR3, as DNA: TGCGCCAGCACCTCCGTGGGCGCAGGGCCTAGCTCCTACGAGCAGTACTTC. Translation gives CASTSVGAGPSSYEQYF. The chain uses TRBV4-1 and TRBJ2-7; D perhaps matches TRBD1 (5 bases). V lost 7 bases to trimming and J lost 0 bases, with 22 bases between them. The CDR3 spans 17 residues. CDR1 and CDR2 (germline): MGHRA, YSYEKL.

The chain joins TRBV7-9 to TRBJ2-6; D is uncertain. The CDR3 has 16 amino acids. CDR1 and CDR2 from the germline V gene are SEHNR and FQNEAQ (reference sequence). Trimming removed 1 base from V and 2 bases from J, with 9 bases in between. CDR3 protein: CASSLESPAGANVLTF. DNA of the CDR3: TGTGCCAGCAGCTTAGAGAGCCCTGCTGGGGCCAACGTCCTGACTTTC.

The chain carries TRBV5-4 and TRBJ1-1; the D gene is possibly TRBD1 (6 bases). V was pared by 0 bases and J by 3 bases, with 15 bases between. CDR3 length equals 16 residues. The V gene's germline CDR1 is SGHNT and CDR2 YYREEE (reference sequence). Written as DNA, the CDR3 is TGTGCCAGCAGCTTGGGAGACAGGATATACTACACTGAAGCTTTCTTT. Residues: CASSLGDRIYYTEAFF. The whole variable domain, remainder taken from reference TRBV5-4 and TRBJ1-1, is ETGVTQSPTHLIKTRGQQVTLRCSSQSGHNTVSWYQQALGQGPQFIFQYYREEENGRGNFPPRFSGLQFPNYSSELNVNALELDDSALYLCASSLGDRIYYTEAFFGQGTRLTVV.

This clone was observed a handful of times. The chain carries TRBV19 and TRBJ1-1, with D possibly TRBD1 on 6 matching bases. CDR3 length equals 15 residues. Trimming removed 7 bases from V and 4 bases from J, with 19 bases in between. Germline-derived CDR1 and CDR2 are LNHDA and SQIVND (reference sequence). The CDR3 loop reads CASTAIGGKGTEAFF. CDR3 in DNA: TGTGCCAGTACCGCGATAGGGGGAAAGGGCACTGAAGCTTTCTTT.